Shown below are 10 T cell receptor beta chains from a single sample sequenced in a study of T cell repertoires in cytomegalovirus infection. From the reads, TCRdb called clonotypes with MiXCR, one entry per CDR3 protein. This table has fewer than 850,000 distinct CDR3 sequences, 29% appearing once. Their target antigens are unknown. This specimen was cultured CD8+ T cells from PBMCs, taken from culture after CMV antigen stimulation. These receptors were collected from a human donor in good health (CMV status not recorded). Some clones in this sample may be carry-over from other donors' samples.

This clonotype was detected only a few times. The chain couples TRBV7-3 to TRBJ2-3; TRBD2 matches 8 bases. Germline values: CDR1 SGHTA, CDR2 FQGTGA. J gave up 5 bases and V 7 bases, and 11 bases lay outside the gene matches. The CDR3 length is 15 residues. The DNA of the CDR3 is TGTGCCAGCAACGCCGGGGGGGCCGTTGGAGATACGCAGTATTTT. The encoded protein is CASNAGGAVGDTQYF.

This clonotype was seen more than once but under ten times. J is TRBJ2-5 and V is TRBV7-2; D uncertain. The CDR3 totals 14 residues. The V gene lost 3 bases and the J gene lost 1 base, with 9 bases spanning the gap. CDR1 and CDR2 from the germline V gene are SGHTA and FQGNSA. This chain's CDR3 is CASSFYLSQETQYF. DNA of the CDR3: TGTGCCAGCAGCTTTTACTTGTCCCAAGAGACCCAGTACTTC.

The chain combines TRBV5-1 with TRBJ2-3; 14 nucleotides match TRBD2. V trimming: 7 bases; J trimming: 2 bases; junction bases outside the gene matches: 9. Germline CDR1 and CDR2: SGHRS and YFSETQ. The CDR3 spans 17 residues. CDR3 bases: TGCGCCAGCCACCGACTGGGACTAGCGGGAGACACAGATACGCAGTATTTT. It translates to CASHRLGLAGDTDTQYF.

This clonotype was recorded many times. The chain carries TRBV7-9 and TRBJ2-3; 10 nucleotides match TRBD1. Germline values: CDR1 SEHNR, CDR2 FQNEAQ (reference sequence). The V gene end was trimmed by 4 bases and the J gene end by 5 bases; junction bases not matched to a gene: 6. The CDR3 has 15 amino acids. CDR3 DNA sequence: TGTGCCAGCAGCTCAGCGACAGGGGGCGTAGATACGCAGTATTTT. Its translation is CASSSATGGVDTQYF.

This sequence joins TRBV6-2 or TRBV6-3 and TRBJ2-7; D uncertain. Germline lookup yields CDR1 MNHEY and CDR2 SVGEGT. V was cut by 1 base and J by 2 bases, with 9 bases left in between. There are 14 residues in the CDR3. CDR3 sequence: CASSYLGSPYEQYV. In DNA, the CDR3 is TGTGCCAGCAGTTACTTAGGCAGCCCCTACGAGCAGTACGTC.

This chain connects TRBV27 to TRBJ1-6, with D perhaps TRBD1 (5 bases). The CDR3 totals 14 residues. Germline CDR1 reads MNHEY; CDR2 reads SMNVEV (reference sequence). The V end lost 6 bases, the J end lost 7 bases, and 13 bases lay between the germline ends. The CDR3 loop is CASRPGGPNSPLHF. The CDR3 nucleotides are TGTGCCAGCAGACCGGGGGGACCCAATTCACCCCTCCACTTT.

The V and J genes are TRBV12-3 or TRBV12-4 and TRBJ1-4; 9 nucleotides match TRBD1. Germline trimming cut 3 bases from V and 8 bases from J; bases unmatched to any gene: 7. The CDR3 length is 15 residues. In DNA form, the CDR3 reads TGTGCCAGCAGTTTGTTGACAGGGGGTTTAGAAAAACTGTTTTTT. As protein: CASSLLTGGLEKLFF.

This clonotype has more than one count but fewer than ten. The chain uses TRBV5-5 and TRBJ2-3; 10 bases map to TRBD1. CDR3 length equals 16 residues. The germline gives CDR1 SGHKS, CDR2 YYEKEE (reference sequence). The trim removed 4 bases at V and 3 bases at J, leaving 8 bases unmatched. In DNA, the CDR3 is TGTGCCAGCAGCCCCTGGGGGGGACAGGGGACAGATACGCAGTATTTT. As protein: CASSPWGGQGTDTQYF. The variable domain in full, completed from reference TRBV5-5 and TRBJ2-3, reads DAGVTQSPTHLIKTRGQQVTLRCSPISGHKSVSWYQQVLGQGPQFIFQYYEKEERGRGNFPDRFSARQFPNYSSELNVNALLLGDSALYLCASSPWGGQGTDTQYFGPGTRLTVL.

V usage is TRBV25-1 and J usage is TRBJ1-1; TRBD1 matches 10 bases. The CDR3 spans 15 residues. J gave up 4 bases and V 5 bases, and 7 bases lay outside the gene matches. Looked up from germline, CDR1 is MGHDK and CDR2 is SYGVNS. CDR3 residues: CASSLHGQGGTEAFF. The CDR3 DNA follows: TGTGCCAGCAGTCTCCATGGACAGGGGGGCACTGAAGCTTTCTTT.

This clonotype was seen a handful of times. The chain recombines TRBV29-1 with TRBJ2-2; 8 bases agree with TRBD2. The CDR3 runs 19 residues. Trimming removed 1 base from V and 5 bases from J; junction bases left unmatched: 18. CDR1 SQVTM and CDR2 ANQGSEA come from the germline V gene. CDR3 bases: TGCAGCGTTGAAGGACGGGGGGACCCGGGGGGGCTTAGGACCGGGGAGCTGTTTTTT. Protein: CSVEGRGDPGGLRTGELFF.